This TCR beta chain was sequenced for a study of shared T cell receptors in the human thymus. Only one count was recorded for this clone. The CDR3 runs 14 residues. Between the trimmed V and J ends, which lost 5 bases and 7 bases, there was a span of 17 bases. The germline CDR1 and CDR2 sequences are LNHDA and SQIVND (reference sequence). Data came from immunoSEQ multiplex PCR; TCRdb stores just in-frame clones and leaves some out. Of more than 550,000 clones in the sample, 70% to 90% were seen once. These sequences were also reported in another study, on human thymus T cells. That work contributes: Thymic tissue was derived from resections collected during corrective heart surgery.

This clonotype was sampled from a girl younger than two with a congenital heart defect. Sample: thymocytes. The genes are TRBV19 and TRBJ1-1; a possible D gene is TRBD1 (5 bases). CDR3 nucleotide sequence: TGTGCCAGTAGTTCAAGACAGCCAGTCGATGAAGCTTTCTTT. Protein sequence: CASSSRQPVDEAFF.